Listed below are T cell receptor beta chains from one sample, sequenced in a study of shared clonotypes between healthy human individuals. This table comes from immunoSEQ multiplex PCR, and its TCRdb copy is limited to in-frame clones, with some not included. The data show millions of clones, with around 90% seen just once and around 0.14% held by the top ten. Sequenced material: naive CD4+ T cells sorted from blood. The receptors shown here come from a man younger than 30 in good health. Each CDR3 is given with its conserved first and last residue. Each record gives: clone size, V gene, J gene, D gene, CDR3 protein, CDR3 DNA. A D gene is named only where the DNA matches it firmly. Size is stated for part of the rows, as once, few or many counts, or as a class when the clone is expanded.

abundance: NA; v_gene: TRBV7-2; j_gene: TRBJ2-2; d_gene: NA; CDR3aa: CASSQRRATGELFF; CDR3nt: TGTGCCAGCAGTCAGAGGAGGGCCACCGGGGAGCTGTTTTTT
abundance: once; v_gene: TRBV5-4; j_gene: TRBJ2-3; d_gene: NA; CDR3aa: CASSLNTDTQYF; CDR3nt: TGTGCCAGCAGCTTAAATACAGATACGCAGTATTTT
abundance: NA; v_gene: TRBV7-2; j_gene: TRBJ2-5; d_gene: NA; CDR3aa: CASSLAPIGRETQYF; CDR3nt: TGTGCCAGCAGCTTAGCCCCCATAGGGAGGGAGACCCAGTACTTC
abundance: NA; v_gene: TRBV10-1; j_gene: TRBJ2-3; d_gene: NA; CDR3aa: CASSPGDTQYF; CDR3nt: TGCGCCAGCAGTCCTGGAGATACGCAGTATTTT
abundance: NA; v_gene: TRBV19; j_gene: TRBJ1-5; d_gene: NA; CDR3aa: CASSPTGLNNQPQHF; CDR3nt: TGTGCCAGTAGCCCCACAGGGTTGAACAATCAGCCCCAGCATTTT
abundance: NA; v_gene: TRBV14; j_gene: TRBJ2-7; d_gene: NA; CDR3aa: CASSQVVTGRPYEQYF; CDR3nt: TGTGCCAGCAGCCAAGTGGTGACGGGGCGACCCTACGAGCAGTACTTC
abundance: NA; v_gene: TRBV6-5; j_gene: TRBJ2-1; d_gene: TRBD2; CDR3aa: CASSRGTSGYNEQFF; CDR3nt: TGTGCCAGCAGTCGGGGGACTAGCGGATACAATGAGCAGTTCTTC
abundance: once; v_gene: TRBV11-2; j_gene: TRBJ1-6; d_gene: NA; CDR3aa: CASSFGKGMNSPLHF; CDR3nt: TGTGCCAGCAGCTTCGGTAAGGGGATGAATTCACCCCTCCACTTT
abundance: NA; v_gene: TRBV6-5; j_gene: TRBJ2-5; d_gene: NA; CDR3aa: CASSYEPPSRGTQYF; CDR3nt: TGTGCCAGCAGTTACGAACCCCCCTCGAGGGGGACCCAGTACTTC
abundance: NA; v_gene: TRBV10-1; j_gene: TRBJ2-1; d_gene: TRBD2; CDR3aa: CASSESLAGGYNEQFF; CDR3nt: TGCGCCAGCAGTGAGTCTTTAGCGGGAGGGTACAATGAGCAGTTCTTC
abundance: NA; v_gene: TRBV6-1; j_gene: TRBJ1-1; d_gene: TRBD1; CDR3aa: CASSSRDRGRTEAFF; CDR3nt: TGTGCCAGCAGTTCCCGGGACAGGGGGCGGACTGAAGCTTTCTTT
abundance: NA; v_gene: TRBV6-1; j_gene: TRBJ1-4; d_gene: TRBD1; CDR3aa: CASSEGGGAEKLFF; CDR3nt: TGTGCCAGCAGTGAGGGAGGGGGCGCGGAAAAACTGTTTTTT
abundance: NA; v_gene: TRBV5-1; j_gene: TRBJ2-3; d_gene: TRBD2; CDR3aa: CASSLGLAGGFTDTQYF; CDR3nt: TGCGCCAGCAGCTTGGGACTAGCGGGGGGATTCACAGATACGCAGTATTTT
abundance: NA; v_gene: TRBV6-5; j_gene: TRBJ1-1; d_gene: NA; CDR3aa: CASSSYLNTEAFF; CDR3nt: TGTGCCAGCAGTTCCTATTTGAACACTGAAGCTTTCTTT
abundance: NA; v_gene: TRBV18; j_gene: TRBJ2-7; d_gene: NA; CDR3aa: CASSPPGGYPPYEQYF; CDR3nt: TGTGCCAGCTCACCACCGGGGGGCTACCCCCCCTACGAGCAGTACTTC
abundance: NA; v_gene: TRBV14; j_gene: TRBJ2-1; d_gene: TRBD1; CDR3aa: CASSQAMGQNPSNEQFF; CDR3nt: TGTGCCAGCAGCCAAGCCATGGGACAGAACCCCTCAAATGAGCAGTTCTTC
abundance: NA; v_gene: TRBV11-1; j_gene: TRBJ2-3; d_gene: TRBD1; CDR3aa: CASSPKWGQGYTDTQYF; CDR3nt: TGTGCCAGCAGCCCTAAATGGGGACAGGGGTACACAGATACGCAGTATTTT
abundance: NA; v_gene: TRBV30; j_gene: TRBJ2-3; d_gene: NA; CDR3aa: CASNYGARADTQYF; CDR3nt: TGTGCCTCGAACTATGGGGCGCGAGCAGATACGCAGTATTTT
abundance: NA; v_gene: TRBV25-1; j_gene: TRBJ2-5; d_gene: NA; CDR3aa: CASSHRARSGETQYF; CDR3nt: TGTGCCAGCAGTCACCGGGCCAGGTCTGGAGAGACCCAGTACTTC
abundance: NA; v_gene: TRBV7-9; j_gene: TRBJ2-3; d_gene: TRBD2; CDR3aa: CASSGRTSGYTDTQYF; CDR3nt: TGTGCCAGCAGCGGGCGCACTAGCGGATACACAGATACGCAGTATTTT
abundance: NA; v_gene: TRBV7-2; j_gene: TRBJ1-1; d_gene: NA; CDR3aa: CASSAAGPLNTEAFF; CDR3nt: TGTGCCAGCAGCGCGGCGGGACCTTTGAACACTGAAGCTTTCTTT
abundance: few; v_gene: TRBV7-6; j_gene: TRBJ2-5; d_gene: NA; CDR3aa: CASAGETQYF; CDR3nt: TGTGCCAGCGCGGGGGAGACCCAGTACTTC
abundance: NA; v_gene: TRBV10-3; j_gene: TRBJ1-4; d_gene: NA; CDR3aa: CAIGGSTNEKLFF; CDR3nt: TGTGCCATCGGCGGGAGCACTAATGAAAAACTGTTTTTT
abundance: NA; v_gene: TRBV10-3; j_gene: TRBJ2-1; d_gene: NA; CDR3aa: CAISESVAGEAQFF; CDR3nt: TGTGCCATCAGTGAGTCGGTGGCTGGAGAGGCACAGTTCTTC
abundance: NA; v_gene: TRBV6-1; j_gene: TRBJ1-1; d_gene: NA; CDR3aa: CASSEGLAGTEAFF; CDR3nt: TGTGCCAGCAGTGAAGGGCTAGCAGGCACTGAAGCTTTCTTT
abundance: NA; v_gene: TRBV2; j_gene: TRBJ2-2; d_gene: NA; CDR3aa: CAKEGPGPLRAGELFF; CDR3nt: TGTGCCAAGGAAGGTCCGGGTCCGTTGCGGGCCGGGGAGCTGTTTTTT
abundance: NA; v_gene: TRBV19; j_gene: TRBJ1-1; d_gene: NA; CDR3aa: CASSIARGTEAFF; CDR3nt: TGTGCCAGTAGTATAGCTCGCGGGACTGAAGCTTTCTTT
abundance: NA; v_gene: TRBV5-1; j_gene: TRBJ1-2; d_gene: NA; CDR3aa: CASSPDGANYGYTF; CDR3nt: TGCGCCAGCAGCCCCGACGGGGCTAACTATGGCTACACCTTC
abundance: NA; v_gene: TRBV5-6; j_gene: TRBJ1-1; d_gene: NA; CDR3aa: CASSPIPQLGSTEAFF; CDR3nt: TGTGCCAGCAGCCCCATCCCACAATTGGGGAGCACTGAAGCTTTCTTT
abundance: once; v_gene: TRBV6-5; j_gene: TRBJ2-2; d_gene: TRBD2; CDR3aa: CASSYSSGRNTGELFF; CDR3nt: TGTGCCAGCAGTTACTCTAGCGGGAGGAACACCGGGGAGCTGTTTTTT
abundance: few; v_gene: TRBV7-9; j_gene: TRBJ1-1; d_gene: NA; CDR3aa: CASSSGPSYTEAFF; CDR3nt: TGTGCCAGCAGCTCGGGACCGTCGTACACTGAAGCTTTCTTT
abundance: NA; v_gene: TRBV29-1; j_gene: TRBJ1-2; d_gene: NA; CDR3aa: CSVETAGNTF; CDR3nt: TGCAGCGTTGAAACGGCAGGGAACACCTTC
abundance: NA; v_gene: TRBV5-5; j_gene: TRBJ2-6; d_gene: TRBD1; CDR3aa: CASSAWDRALSGANVLTF; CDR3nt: TGTGCCAGCAGCGCATGGGACAGGGCCCTCTCTGGGGCCAACGTCCTGACTTTC
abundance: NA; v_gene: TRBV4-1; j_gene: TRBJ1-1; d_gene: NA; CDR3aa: CASSQDRRTGFEAFF; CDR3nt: TGCGCCAGCAGCCAAGATAGGCGCACAGGATTTGAAGCTTTCTTT
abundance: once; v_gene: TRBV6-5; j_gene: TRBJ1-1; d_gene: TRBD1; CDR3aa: CASSAGTGRNTEAFF; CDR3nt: TGTGCCAGCAGTGCCGGGACAGGGAGGAACACTGAAGCTTTCTTT
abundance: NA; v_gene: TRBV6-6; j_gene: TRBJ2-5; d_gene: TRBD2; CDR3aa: CASSGGLAGVETQYF; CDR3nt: TGTGCCAGCAGTGGCGGACTAGCGGGAGTGGAGACCCAGTACTTC
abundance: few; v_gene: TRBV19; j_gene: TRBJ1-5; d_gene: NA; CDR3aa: CASTLQGNQPQHF; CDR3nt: TGTGCCAGTACACTCCAGGGCAATCAGCCCCAGCATTTT
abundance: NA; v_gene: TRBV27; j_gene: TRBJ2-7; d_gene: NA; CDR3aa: CATRDRPGSYEQYF; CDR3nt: TGTGCCACCAGGGACCGCCCAGGCTCCTACGAGCAGTACTTC
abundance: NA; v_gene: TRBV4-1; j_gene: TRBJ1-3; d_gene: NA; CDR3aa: CASSQERHFTIYF; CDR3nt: TGCGCCAGCAGCCAAGAAAGGCATTTCACCATATATTTT
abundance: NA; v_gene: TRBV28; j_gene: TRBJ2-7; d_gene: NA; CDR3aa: CASSVMGGPYEQYF; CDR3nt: TGTGCCAGCAGCGTCATGGGGGGTCCCTACGAGCAGTACTTC
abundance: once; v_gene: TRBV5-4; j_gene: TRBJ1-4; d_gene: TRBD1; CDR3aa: CASSSTTGEYNEKLFF; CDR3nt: TGTGCCAGCAGCTCTACGACAGGGGAGTATAATGAAAAACTGTTTTTT
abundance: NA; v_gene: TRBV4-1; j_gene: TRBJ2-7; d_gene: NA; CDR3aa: CASSQDNNGYEQYF; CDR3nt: TGCGCCAGCAGCCAAGACAACAACGGTTACGAGCAGTACTTC
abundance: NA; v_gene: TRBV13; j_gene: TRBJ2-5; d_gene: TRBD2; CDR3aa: CASSLGGRGLLGIQETQYF; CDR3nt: TGTGCCAGCAGCTTAGGAGGGAGGGGTCTGCTGGGTATACAAGAGACCCAGTACTTC
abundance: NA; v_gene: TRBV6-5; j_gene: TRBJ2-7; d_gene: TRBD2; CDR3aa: CASSRGGFYEQYF; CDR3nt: TGTGCCAGCAGTCGCGGGGGGTTCTACGAGCAGTACTTC
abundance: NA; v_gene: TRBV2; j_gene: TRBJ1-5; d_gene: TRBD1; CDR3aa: CASSGQGPNQPQHF; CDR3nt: TGTGCCAGCAGTGGACAGGGCCCCAATCAGCCCCAGCATTTT
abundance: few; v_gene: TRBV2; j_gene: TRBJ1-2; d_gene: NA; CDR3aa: CASSAGPNYGYTF; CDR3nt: TGTGCCAGCAGTGCAGGACCTAACTATGGCTACACCTTC
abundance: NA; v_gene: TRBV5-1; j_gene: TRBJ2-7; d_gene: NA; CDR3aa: CASSQDRGGPLEQYF; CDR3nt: TGCGCCAGCAGCCAGGACCGGGGCGGGCCCCTCGAGCAGTACTTC
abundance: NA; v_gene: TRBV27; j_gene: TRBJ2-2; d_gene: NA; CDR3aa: CATRTVNTGELFF; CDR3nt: TGTGCCACCAGGACAGTAAACACCGGGGAGCTGTTTTTT
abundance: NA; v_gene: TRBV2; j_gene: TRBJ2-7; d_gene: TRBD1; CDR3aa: CASSERATGGHEQYF; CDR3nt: TGTGCCAGCAGTGAAAGAGCGACAGGGGGCCACGAGCAGTACTTC
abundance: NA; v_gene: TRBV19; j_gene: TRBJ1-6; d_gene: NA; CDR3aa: CASSTTRGGGNSPLHF; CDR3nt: TGTGCCAGTAGTACCACCCGAGGAGGAGGTAATTCACCCCTCCACTTT
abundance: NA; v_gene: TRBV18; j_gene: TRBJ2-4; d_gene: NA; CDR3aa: CASSPNQGVIQYF; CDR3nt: TGTGCCAGCTCCCCCAATCAGGGAGTAATTCAGTACTTC
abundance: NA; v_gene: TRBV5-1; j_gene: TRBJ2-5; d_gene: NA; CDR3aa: CASSLAPQGRQETQYF; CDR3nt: TGCGCCAGCAGCTTGGCCCCACAGGGCCGCCAAGAGACCCAGTACTTC
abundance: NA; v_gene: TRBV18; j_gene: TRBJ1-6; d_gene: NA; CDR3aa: CASSLNSRVIGSPLHF; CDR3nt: TGTGCCAGCTCACTCAATTCCAGGGTGATCGGTTCACCCCTCCACTTT
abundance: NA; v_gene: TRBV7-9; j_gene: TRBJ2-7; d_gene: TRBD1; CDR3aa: CASSSTGGATYEQYF; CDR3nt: TGTGCCAGCAGCTCGACAGGGGGCGCAACCTACGAGCAGTACTTC